This TCR beta chain was identified during a study of blood T cell repertoires in COVID-19. In the study overall: COVID-19 samples collected from the United States, Italy and Spain covered acute and convalescent phases. T cells, B-cell-depleted T cells, or PBMCs provided the cDNA or gDNA that served as material.

Participants were aged roughly 18 to 90 years from roughly 26 US areas. Assignments of participants to cohorts depended upon their own reported clinical history. The CDR3 is 15 residues long. J gave up 12 bases and V 2 bases, and 12 bases lay outside the gene matches. Germline V gives CDR1 WSHSY, CDR2 SAAADI. The protocol was immunoSEQ multiplex PCR, while the TCRdb copy is restricted to in-frame clones and leaves out a portion. The sample lists about 210,000 clones; about four fifths were seen once. Source material: PBMCs or T cells enriched from blood (not recorded which). The gene calls are TRBV10-2 and TRBJ1-4; 7 bases agree with TRBD1. The TCR comes from a woman aged 50 to 60 with acute COVID-19. The CDR3 region has the DNA TGCGCCAGCAGTGAGCCTACAGGGGACCCCGGACAACTGTTTTTT. Its protein product is CASSEPTGDPGQLFF.